This entry describes one T cell receptor (beta chain). This entry is derived from a study of blood T cell repertoires in COVID-19. Study overall: The samples span acute and convalescent COVID-19 from the United States, Italy and Spain. The cDNA or gDNA used as material had been derived from T cells, B-cell-depleted T cells, or PBMCs.

Original data processing: Cell counts per sample came from amplifying reference gene primers. The protocol was immunoSEQ multiplex PCR, while the TCRdb copy is restricted to in-frame clones and leaves out a portion. V and J calls and clone size follow that table, whereas D and trimming were derived from the DNA. The sample contains over 80,000 clones, 80% to 90% of which appear only once. CDR1 and CDR2 from the germline V gene are SGHNT and YENEEA. V dropped 6 bases and J dropped 5 bases, with 10 bases sitting between them. The CDR3 is made up of 12 amino acids. This chain joins TRBV11-3 and TRBJ1-1, with TRBD1 as a possible D gene (5 bases). Sequencing was performed on peripheral blood. This clonotype was obtained from an older woman with acute or convalescent COVID-19. CDR3 DNA sequence: TGTGCCAGCAGTTCCCGGACAACTGAAGCTTTCTTT. Translating gives CASSSRTTEAFF.